These 17 T cell receptor beta chains originate from one sample sequenced in a study of T cell changes during pregnancy in multiple sclerosis. Sequenced by immunoSEQ multiplex PCR; TCRdb stores in-frame clones only, minus some. The sample includes 99,000 or so clones, around 93% of them seen just once. The sample in question was peripheral blood, obtained after pregnancy. The receptors were sampled from a female donor with multiple sclerosis, enrolled in a pregnancy study.

This clone was seen just once. This rearrangement joins TRBV6-5 to TRBJ1-3, with 8 bases identical to TRBD1. CDR3 length equals 13 residues. CDR1 is MNHEY, CDR2 SVGAGI, per germline. Trimming took 8 bases from V and 8 from J; bases not matched to a gene: 8. The CDR3 sequence: CASSGTGRDTIYF. DNA of the CDR3: TGTGCCAGCTCAGGGACAGGCAGAGACACCATATATTTT.

The J gene is TRBJ2-2, the V gene TRBV19, with TRBD2 matching 13 bases. The V segment lost 4 bases and the J segment 1 base; nucleotides outside the gene matches: 6. Germline V gene sequence: CDR1 LNHDA, CDR2 SQIVND (reference sequence). The CDR3 contains 18 residues. The CDR3 region has the DNA TGTGCCAGTAGTACAGCTAGACTAGCGGGAGGGAACACCGGGGAGCTGTTTTTT. Amino acid sequence: CASSTARLAGGNTGELFF.

The chain carries TRBV9 and TRBJ2-6; D not resolved. The germline gives CDR1 SGDLS, CDR2 YYNGEE. CDR3 length: 15 residues. V was trimmed by 0 bases and J by 0 bases, leaving 4 bases between them. The CDR3: CASSVGDSGANVLTF. The CDR3 DNA reads TGTGCCAGCAGCGTAGGAGACTCTGGGGCCAACGTCCTGACTTTC.

V gene TRBV29-1 combines with J gene TRBJ2-1; 8 bases line up with TRBD1. This CDR3 has 13 amino acids. Germline trimming cut 5 bases from V and 2 bases from J; bases unmatched to any gene: 2. CDR1 is SQVTM and CDR2 is ANQGSEA in the germline V gene. CDR3 sequence reads: CSVSQGAYNEQFF. CDR3 DNA: TGCAGCGTTTCACAGGGGGCCTACAATGAGCAGTTCTTC.

The V call is TRBV27, the J call TRBJ2-2; 7 bases line up with TRBD1. The ends lost 5 bases at V and 1 base at J; junction bases unmatched: 4. CDR1 MNHEY and CDR2 SMNVEV come from the germline V gene (reference sequence). This CDR3 has 15 amino acids. This CDR3 is CASSNRGLNTGELFF. As DNA, the CDR3 is TGTGCCAGCAGTAACAGGGGTCTGAACACCGGGGAGCTGTTTTTT.

This clone was picked up one time. V usage is TRBV27 and J usage is TRBJ1-2; possible D gene TRBD1, 5 bases. This CDR3 contains 12 residues. The V end was cut by 6 bases, the J end by 8 bases, with 13 bases between. The germline gives CDR1 MNHEY, CDR2 SMNVEV (reference sequence). For the CDR3, the DNA is TGTGCCAGCAGAAAACCAGGGCGGGGCTACACCTTC. It codes for CASRKPGRGYTF.

This rearrangement joins TRBV28 to TRBJ1-2; 9 nucleotides line up with TRBD1. In germline, CDR1 is MDHEN, CDR2 SYDVKM. Trimming at V came to 6 bases and at J to 7 bases, leaving 15 bases not matched to a gene. The CDR3 runs to 16 residues. The CDR3 here is CASRPSTGQGSPGYTF. The DNA of the CDR3 is TGTGCCAGCAGACCATCGACCGGACAGGGGAGTCCTGGCTACACCTTC.

The CDR3 protein is CSGRWRYEQYF. The CDR3 coding sequence is TGCAGCGGACGGTGGAGATACGAGCAGTACTTC. The chain employs TRBV29-1 and TRBJ2-7; D gene unclear. The CDR3 has 11 amino acids. Trimming shortened V by 7 bases and J by 4 bases, and 11 bases separated the two germline ends. CDR1 SQVTM and CDR2 ANQGSEA come from the germline V gene.

The chain combines TRBV13 with TRBJ1-1; no clear D gene. Germline loops: CDR1 PRHDT, CDR2 FYEKMQ (reference sequence). Trimming left V 2 bases short and J 7 bases short, with 11 bases between. CDR3 length: 13 amino acids. The CDR3 sequence: CASSLSRPGEAFF. CDR3 nucleotide sequence: TGTGCCAGCAGCTTATCCCGGCCGGGTGAAGCTTTCTTT.

The chain links TRBV2 to TRBJ1-1; D is undetermined. V was clipped by 3 bases and J by 2 bases, with 10 bases between them. Germline V CDR1 and CDR2: SNHLY, FYNNEI. This CDR3 has 14 residues. The CDR3 loop reads CASSELQINTEAFF. Here the CDR3 DNA reads TGTGCCAGCAGTGAGTTACAGATTAACACTGAAGCTTTCTTT.

The rearrangement links TRBV5-1 to TRBJ1-2, with 8 bases fitting TRBD1. V dropped 6 bases and J dropped 0; count of bases not matched to a gene: 10. Germline assignment: CDR1 SGHRS and CDR2 YFSETQ. The CDR3 totals 16 residues. CDR3 region: CASTPGQGTPNYGYTF. The CDR3 DNA is TGCGCCAGCACGCCTGGACAGGGAACCCCTAACTATGGCTACACCTTC.

J is TRBJ2-4 and V is TRBV7-8; D is possibly TRBD1 (6 bases). The CDR3 sequence is 15 residues long. V gave up 1 base and J gave up 4 bases, with 11 bases separating them. Germline assignment: CDR1 SGHVS and CDR2 FQNEAQ. CDR3 region: CASSLDRDTKNIQYF. The CDR3 DNA sequence: TGTGCCAGCAGCTTAGATCGGGACACTAAAAACATTCAGTACTTC.

The chain recombines TRBV7-6 with TRBJ2-1; perhaps TRBD2 as D (6 bases). V was trimmed by 7 bases and J by 0 bases, leaving 13 bases between them. This CDR3 contains 15 residues. Germline values: CDR1 SGHVS, CDR2 FNYEAQ. CDR3 nucleotides: TGTGCCAGCACACCTTTAGCGGTCTCCTACAATGAGCAGTTCTTC. It is translated as CASTPLAVSYNEQFF.

The rearrangement uses TRBV28 and TRBJ1-2; weak D call: TRBD1 (5 bases). The CDR3 runs to 16 residues. Trimming removed 5 bases from V and 7 bases from J, with 23 bases in between. The germline V gene encodes CDR1 MDHEN and CDR2 SYDVKM. In DNA, the CDR3 is TGTGCCAGCAGTGCCTGGGGGGTGGCAGGGATGGGTGGCTACACCTTC. Protein product: CASSAWGVAGMGGYTF.

The chain has TRBV19 and TRBJ2-2; D is perhaps TRBD1 (6 bases). Trimming took off 7 bases at V and 6 bases at J, with 18 bases between the two ends. The CDR3 totals 15 residues. The germline V gene encodes CDR1 LNHDA and CDR2 SQIVND (reference sequence). The CDR3 sequence is CASNFRTENAGELFF. The CDR3 nucleotides read TGTGCCAGTAACTTCAGGACAGAAAATGCCGGGGAGCTGTTTTTT.

The chain links TRBV18 to TRBJ2-7; TRBD1 matches 8 bases. The CDR3 is 13 residues long. Per germline, CDR1 KGHSH and CDR2 LQKENI. The trim removed 5 bases at V and 6 bases at J, leaving 6 bases unmatched. DNA of the CDR3: TGTGCCAGCTCAACTTTGGACAGGGTCGAGCAGTACTTC. It is translated as CASSTLDRVEQYF.

This clone was counted a few times. The rearrangement joins TRBV10-3 to TRBJ2-7, with a weak D call TRBD1 (5 bases). Germline-derived CDR1 and CDR2 are ENHRY and SYGVKD. V lost 5 bases, J lost 3 bases, and 8 bases lay in between. The CDR3 length is 12 residues. The chain's CDR3 is CAISIQGYEQYF. DNA of the CDR3: TGTGCCATCAGTATCCAGGGCTACGAGCAGTACTTC.